This entry describes one T cell receptor beta chain. Its antigen is not identified. The sample belongs to a study of early T cells in non-severe SARS-CoV-2 infection. Study as a whole: The input, bulk RNA from unsorted whole blood, was sequenced, and chains were unpaired. Findings and limits, study-wide: Sequences matched to VDJdb favored anti-spike CD8 responses, while private and CD4 specificities were missed.

Attachment of unique molecular identifiers to individual cDNA molecules was performed. One entry per CDR3 protein results from TCRdb running MiXCR on the 5' RACE reads. This table has 50,000 to 60,000 distinct CDR3 sequences, 7.7% appearing once. The source of this sequence is an adult who was a healthcare worker with PCR-confirmed SARS-CoV-2 infection or an uninfected control (not recorded which). The sample consisted of whole blood.

The chain's CDR3 is CSGSTGGQFF. In nucleotides, the CDR3 is TGCAGCGGATCTACAGGGGGTCAGTTCTTC. The rearrangement uses TRBV29-1 and TRBJ2-1; 8 bases align to TRBD1. The CDR3 runs 10 residues. Germline assignment: CDR1 SQVTM and CDR2 ANQGSEA. The trim removed 7 bases at V and 13 bases at J, leaving 6 bases unmatched.